Here is one TCR beta chain with its context. Germline trimming cut 3 bases from V and 4 bases from J; bases unmatched to any gene: 14. CDR3 length: 18 amino acids. The germline CDR1 and CDR2 sequences are KGHSH and LQKENI. The sample originates from a study of blood T cell repertoires in COVID-19. The wider study: The United States, Italy and Spain were the sources of the acute and convalescent COVID-19 samples.

Original processing notes: Reference gene primers were amplified, and this amplification served to estimate nucleated cell counts. Profiling relied on immunoSEQ multiplex PCR, and the TCRdb table lists in-frame clones only, not all of them. The DNA was the basis for D and trimming; V, J and clone size are from that table. The sample records 150,000 to 200,000 clones, 60% to 85% being singletons. The receptor was derived from a man between 60 and 75 years old with active or convalescent COVID-19. This sequence joins TRBV18 and TRBJ2-2; 7 bases line up with TRBD2. What was sequenced was peripheral blood. CDR3 DNA sequence: TGTGCCAGCTCACCGAGCCCCGGAGCGGGAAAGGGCACCGGGGAGCTGTTTTTT. It encodes CASSPSPGAGKGTGELFF.